Shown below are 6 T cell receptor beta chains from a single sample sequenced in a study of cytomegalovirus exposure and HLA in healthy donors. Profiled with immunoSEQ multiplex PCR; TCRdb holds only in-frame clones, not every one. The sample lists hundreds of thousands of clones, roughly 87% seen once, with about 2% in the top ten. Sequencing was carried out using PBMCs. These receptors were taken from a woman between 18 and 30 years old in good health and CMV-seropositive.

J is TRBJ1-1 and V is TRBV28, with D hard to call. Germline-derived CDR1 and CDR2 are MDHEN and SYDVKM. CDR3 length equals 13 residues. Trimming took off 3 bases at V and 1 base at J, with 6 bases between the two ends. The CDR3 protein is CASSFVPNTEAFF. CDR3 sequence (DNA): TGTGCCAGCAGTTTCGTCCCGAACACTGAAGCTTTCTTT. Supplemented by reference TRBV28 and TRBJ1-1, the full variable domain reads DVKVTQSSRYLVKRTGEKVFLECVQDMDHENMFWYRQDPGLGLRLIYFSYDVKMKEKGDIPEGYSVSREKKERFSLILESASTNQTSMYLCASSFVPNTEAFFGQGTRLTVV.

This clone has more than one count but fewer than ten. The gene calls are TRBV4-2 and TRBJ1-5; tentative D call: TRBD1 (6 bases). The CDR3 covers 14 residues. The germline gives CDR1 LGHNA, CDR2 YNFKEQ. Trimming took 11 bases from V and 3 from J, leaving 17 bases between them. The CDR3 DNA reads TGTGCCTCGAGCGTGGGACAAAACAATCAGCCCCAGCATTTT. Translating gives CASSVGQNNQPQHF.

V is TRBV5-1 and J is TRBJ1-2, with D possibly being TRBD1 (5 bases). Germline V lookup: CDR1 SGHRS, CDR2 YFSETQ. The CDR3 consists of 16 residues. Trimming stripped 6 bases from V and 3 bases from J, with 21 bases between. CDR3 in amino acids: CASTLGGGSLYYGYTF. The CDR3 DNA reads as TGCGCCAGCACCCTCGGTGGGGGGTCCCTCTACTATGGCTACACCTTC.

The V call is TRBV7-9, the J call TRBJ2-3; the match to TRBD2 covers 11 bases. V was clipped by 8 bases and J by 4 bases; unmatched bases: 8. Germline V lookup: CDR1 SEHNR, CDR2 FQNEAQ (reference sequence). CDR3 size: 15 residues. The CDR3 DNA follows: TGTGCCAGCGATGAACTAGCGGGAGTTTCAGATACGCAGTATTTT. Protein: CASDELAGVSDTQYF.

This chain links TRBV5-1 with TRBJ2-1, with D possibly matching TRBD1 (6 bases). The CDR3 is 17 residues long. V lost 4 bases, J lost 0 bases, and 17 bases lay in between. In germline, CDR1 is SGHRS, CDR2 YFSETQ. The CDR3 DNA is TGCGCCAGCAGCGGGACCTCGTTAGGGGGCTCCTACAATGAGCAGTTCTTC. This encodes CASSGTSLGGSYNEQFF.

V gene TRBV9 combines with J gene TRBJ1-5, with D maybe TRBD1 (5 bases). In germline, CDR1 is SGDLS, CDR2 YYNGEE. Deletions cut 3 bases from V and 2 bases from J, with 9 bases between. CDR3 length equals 14 residues. This CDR3 reads CASSGGWGNQPQHF. Here the CDR3 DNA reads TGTGCCAGCAGCGGGGGCTGGGGCAATCAGCCCCAGCATTTT.